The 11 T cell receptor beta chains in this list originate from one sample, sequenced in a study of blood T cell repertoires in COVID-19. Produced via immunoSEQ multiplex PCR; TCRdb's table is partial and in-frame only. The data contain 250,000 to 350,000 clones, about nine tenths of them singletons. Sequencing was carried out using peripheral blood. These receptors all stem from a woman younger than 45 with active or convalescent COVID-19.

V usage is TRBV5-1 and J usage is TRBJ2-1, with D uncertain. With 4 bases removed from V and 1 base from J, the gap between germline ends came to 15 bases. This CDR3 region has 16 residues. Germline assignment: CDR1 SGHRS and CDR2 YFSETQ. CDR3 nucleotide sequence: TGCGCCAGCAGCAGCATACCAGGAAGTTCCTACAATGAGCAGTTCTTC. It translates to CASSSIPGSSYNEQFF.

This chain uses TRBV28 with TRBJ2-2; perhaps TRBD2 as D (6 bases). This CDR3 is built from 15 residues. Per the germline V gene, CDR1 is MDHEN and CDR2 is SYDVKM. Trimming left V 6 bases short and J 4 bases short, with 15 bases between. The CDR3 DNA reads TGTGCCAGCAGCCCCGGGGGTAGGCTCACCGGGGAGCTGTTTTTT. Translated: CASSPGGRLTGELFF.

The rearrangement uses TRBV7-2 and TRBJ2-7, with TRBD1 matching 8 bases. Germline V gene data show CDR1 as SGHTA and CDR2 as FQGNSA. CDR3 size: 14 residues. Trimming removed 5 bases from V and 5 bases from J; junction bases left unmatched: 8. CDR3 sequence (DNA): TGTGCCAGCAGCCCCAGGACAGGGCCCCACGAGCAGTACTTC. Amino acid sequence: CASSPRTGPHEQYF. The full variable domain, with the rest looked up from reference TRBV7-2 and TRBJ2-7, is GAGVSQSPSNKVTEKGKDVELRCDPISGHTALYWYRQSLGQGLEFLIYFQGNSAPDKSGLPSDRFSAERTGGSVSTLTIQRTQQEDSAVYLCASSPRTGPHEQYFGPGTRLTVT.

The CDR3 bases are TGTGCCTGGAGTGTACGAGTAGGGGCTGGTAGTGGCTACACCTTC. This translates into CAWSVRVGAGSGYTF. The V call is TRBV30, the J call TRBJ1-2; perhaps TRBD1 as D (5 bases). Germline loops: CDR1 GTSNPN, CDR2 SVGIG (reference sequence). The CDR3 sequence is 15 residues long. V was pared by 0 bases and J by 7 bases, with 18 bases between.

The CDR3 nucleotides are TGTGCCAGCACCCTAGGGGGACCTAACTATGGCTACACCTTC. Protein: CASTLGGPNYGYTF. The chain combines TRBV28 with TRBJ1-2, with D possibly being TRBD1 (6 bases). Germline CDR1 is MDHEN and CDR2 is SYDVKM. The CDR3 loop spans 14 amino acids. V was pared by 7 bases and J by 0 bases, with 12 bases between.

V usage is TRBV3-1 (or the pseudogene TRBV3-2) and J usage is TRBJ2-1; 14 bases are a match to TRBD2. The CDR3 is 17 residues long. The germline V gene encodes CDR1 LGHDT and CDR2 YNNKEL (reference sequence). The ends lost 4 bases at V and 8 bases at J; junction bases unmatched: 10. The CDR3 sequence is CASSLYSPGLAGDEQFF. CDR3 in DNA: TGTGCCAGCAGCCTTTACTCGCCGGGACTAGCGGGGGATGAGCAGTTCTTC.

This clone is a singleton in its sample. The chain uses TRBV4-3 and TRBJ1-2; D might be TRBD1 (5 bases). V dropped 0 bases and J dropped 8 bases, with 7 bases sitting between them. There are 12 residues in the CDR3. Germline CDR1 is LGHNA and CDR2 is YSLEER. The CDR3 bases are TGCGCCAGCAGCCAAGATCGGGGGGGCTACACCTTC. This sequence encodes CASSQDRGGYTF.

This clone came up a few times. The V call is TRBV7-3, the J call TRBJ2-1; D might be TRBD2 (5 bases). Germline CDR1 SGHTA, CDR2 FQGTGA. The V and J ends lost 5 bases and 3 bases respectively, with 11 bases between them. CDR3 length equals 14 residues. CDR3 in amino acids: CASSAPGYYNEQFF. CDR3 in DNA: TGTGCCAGCAGCGCTCCGGGGTACTACAATGAGCAGTTCTTC. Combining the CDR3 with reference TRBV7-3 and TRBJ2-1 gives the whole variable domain GAGVSQTPSNKVTEKGKYVELRCDPISGHTALYWYRQSLGQGPEFLIYFQGTGAADDSGLPNDRFFAVRPEGSVSTLKIQRTERGDSAVYLCASSAPGYYNEQFFGPGTRLTVL.

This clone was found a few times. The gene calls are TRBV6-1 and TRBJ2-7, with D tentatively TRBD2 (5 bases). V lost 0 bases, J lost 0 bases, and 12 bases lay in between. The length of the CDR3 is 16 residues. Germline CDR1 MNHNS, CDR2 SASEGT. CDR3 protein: CASSEAGPGSSYEQYF. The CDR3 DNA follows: TGTGCCAGCAGTGAAGCGGGCCCGGGGTCCTCCTACGAGCAGTACTTC.

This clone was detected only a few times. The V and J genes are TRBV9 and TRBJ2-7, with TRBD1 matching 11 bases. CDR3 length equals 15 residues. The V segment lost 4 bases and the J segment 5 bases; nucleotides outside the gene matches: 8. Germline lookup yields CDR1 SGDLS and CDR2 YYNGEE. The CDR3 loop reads CASSSSGTGGNEQYF. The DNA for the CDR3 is TGTGCCAGCAGCTCATCCGGGACAGGGGGAAACGAGCAGTACTTC.

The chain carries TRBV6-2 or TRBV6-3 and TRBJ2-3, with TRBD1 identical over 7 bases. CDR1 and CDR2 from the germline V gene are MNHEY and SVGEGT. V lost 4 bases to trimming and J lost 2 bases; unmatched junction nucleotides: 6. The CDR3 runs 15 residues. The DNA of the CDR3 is TGTGCCAGCAGTTTATGGGGACAGACCACAGATACGCAGTATTTT. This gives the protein CASSLWGQTTDTQYF.